A single T cell receptor (beta chain) is shown here with its context. The junction differs from germline at one of its ends, possibly a read error. The record originates from a study of blood T cell repertoires in COVID-19. Using immunoSEQ multiplex PCR, the repertoire was profiled, and TCRdb retains in-frame clones only, with some absent. The data show approximately 110,000 clones, with around nine tenths seen just once and about 1% held by the top ten. From germline, CDR1 is SEHNR and CDR2 FQNEAQ (reference sequence). The CDR3 has 18 residues. This rearrangement joins TRBV7-9 to TRBJ2-5, with 10 nucleotides matching TRBD2. The sequenced sample was peripheral blood. This clonotype was obtained from a woman aged 45-59 years with active or convalescent COVID-19. As DNA, the CDR3 is TGTGCCAGCAGCGTTAGTTGGGCTAGCGGGAGTAGAAGAGAGGCCCAGTACTTC. It translates to CASSVSWASGSRREAQYF. The entire variable domain, with the rest obtained from reference TRBV7-9 and TRBJ2-5, is as follows: DTGVSQNPRHKITKRGQNVTFRCDPISEHNRLYWYRQTLGQGPEFLTYFQNEAQLEKSRLLSDRFSAERPKGSFSTLEIQRTEQGDSAMYLCASSVSWASGSRREAQYFGPGTRLLVL.